This T cell receptor beta chain was profiled in a study of OX40 agonist ivuxolimab in advanced cancers. Broader study findings: On average, CD8+ T cells showed a greater number of expanded clones than CD4+.

The protocol was immunoSEQ multiplex PCR, while the TCRdb copy is restricted to in-frame clones and leaves out a portion. The sample yields about 45,000 clones, around 94% seen once. Trimming cost V 7 bases and J 3 bases; bases outside gene matches: 4. The germline gives CDR1 MNHEY, CDR2 SMNVEV (reference sequence). CDR3 length: 14 residues. Regarding this clone: The antigen is undetermined.

The J gene is TRBJ2-3, the V gene TRBV27; 10 bases fit TRBD2. The sequence derives from an adult with an advanced solid tumor such as melanoma, head and neck, liver or kidney cancer. Sequencing was performed on CD4+ or CD8+ T cells sorted from blood, taken in a trial of the OX40 agonist ivuxolimab. CDR3 sequence: CASNIAGGTDTQYF. CDR3 nucleotide sequence: TGTGCCAGCAACATAGCGGGAGGAACAGATACGCAGTATTTT.